This T cell receptor (beta chain) was profiled in a study of T cells in Graves' hyperthyroidism and ophthalmopathy. Broader study findings: Ophthalmopathy prediction by the model preceded onset by a median about 6.3 months. In blood, most of the thyroid clonotypes expanded above 0.001 were also present. By a 13 V-J model, ophthalmopathy was set apart from stable hyperthyroidism.

The J segment lost 5 bases and the V segment lost 5 bases, leaving 7 bases of the junction unmatched. Germline V gene sequence: CDR1 SNHLY, CDR2 FYNNEI. The CDR3 consists of 15 residues. Uncontrolled infection, other autoimmune disease, pregnancy or lactation disqualified patients from enrolment. This clonotype was counted at least ten times. What it binds is unknown. RNA transcripts provided the source from which TCR beta CDR3 regions were amplified. The TCR CDR3 first-round RT-PCR relied on the HTBI primer set. A single record per CDR3 protein comes from TCRdb applying MiXCR to the multiplex PCR reads. There are around 360,000 distinct CDR3 sequences in the sample; roughly 15% occur only once, and roughly a fifth lies in the top ten.

The chain carries TRBV2 and TRBJ2-5; 11 positions agree with TRBD2. The receptor's source is a woman between 55 and 75 years old with Graves' ophthalmopathy. The source material was blood. The CDR3 loop reads CASSRTSGSAETQYF. The CDR3 DNA reads TGTGCCAGCAGTCGAACTAGCGGGAGTGCGGAGACCCAGTACTTC.